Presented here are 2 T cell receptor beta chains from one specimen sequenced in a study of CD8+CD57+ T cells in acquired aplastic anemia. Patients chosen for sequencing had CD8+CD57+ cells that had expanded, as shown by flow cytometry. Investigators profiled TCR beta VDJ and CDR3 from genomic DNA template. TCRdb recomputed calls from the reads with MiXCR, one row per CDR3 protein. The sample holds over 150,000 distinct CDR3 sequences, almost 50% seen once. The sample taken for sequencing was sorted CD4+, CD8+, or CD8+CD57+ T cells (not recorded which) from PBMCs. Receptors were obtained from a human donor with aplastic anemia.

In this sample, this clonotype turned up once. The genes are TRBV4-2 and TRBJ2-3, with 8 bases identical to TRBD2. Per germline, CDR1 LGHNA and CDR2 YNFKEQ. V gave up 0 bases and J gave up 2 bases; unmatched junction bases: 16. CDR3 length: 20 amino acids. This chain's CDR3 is CASSQERAGEGTGHTDTQYF. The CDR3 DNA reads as TGTGCCAGCAGCCAAGAAAGAGCGGGAGAAGGGACGGGCCACACAGATACGCAGTATTTT.

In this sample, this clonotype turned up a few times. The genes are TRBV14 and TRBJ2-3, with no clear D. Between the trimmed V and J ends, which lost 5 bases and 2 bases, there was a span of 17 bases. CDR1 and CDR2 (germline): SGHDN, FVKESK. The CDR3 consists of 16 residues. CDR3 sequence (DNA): TGTGCCAGCAGCGATATGAAGACCTCGTACACAGATACGCAGTATTTT. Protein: CASSDMKTSYTDTQYF.